This T cell receptor (beta chain) is from a study of STAT5B mutations in CD4+ large granular lymphocyte leukemia (dated 2022 in TCRdb). Study-level background: Among healthy controls, the CDR3 'QG' motif was associated with a particular HLA allele. Flow cytometry on FACSCanto II or FACSVerse showed that the purified fractions were more than 95% pure among lymphocytes. TCRbeta repertoires of CD4+ T-cell large granular lymphocyte leukemia patients were compared with those of healthy blood donors. Findings and caveats that apply to the study as a whole: CD4-sorted patient repertoires appeared more clonal than healthy CD4+ repertoires, and this difference persisted after removing the putative leukemic clones. Data were not HLA-matched; higher clonality in CD4+ versus CD8+ T-LGLL could reflect the relatively small sample size. Each patient's main leukemic clonotypes were private, but more than 20% of these clonotypes showed up at low frequency in the non-leukemic repertoires of other patients.

About this clone itself: The specificity of this receptor is unknown. The sample holds no much larger clone one base away, and base qualities are not on file.

TCRbeta rearrangements were sequenced from genomic DNA using the immunoSEQ assay at survey resolution. As for the original processing: In the TCR sequencing data, the lowest productive clonotype frequency that could be detected was 2.59 x 10-5. Only productive TCRbeta rearrangements, defined as complete and in-frame sequences, were included in the analyses. The clonality of each sample was calculated as Simpson clonality in the immunoSEQ Analyzer version 3.0. Clones were grouped by frequency into very rare, small, medium, large (1-20%) or hyperexpanded (>20%) categories. Generation probabilities were estimated with OLGA 1.2.3, V-gene circos plots were made with VDJtools, specificities were looked up in VDJdb, and CDR3 motifs were identified with GLIPH. TCRdb limited this immuneACCESS table to in-frame rearrangements with V and J called. A share of clones is missing; checked studies link under half to unresolved V genes, and the rest is unexplained. V and J calls and clone size are those listed in that table; D and trimming were worked out from the DNA. The table for this sample lists around 29,000 clones; 65% to 80% of them were counted only once. The ten largest clonotypes hold approximately 1.1% of the sample.

Healthy controls were some 34 blood donors whose buffy coats came from the Finnish Red Cross blood service. All TCR-sequenced material derived from peripheral blood: patient blood samples and healthy donor buffy coats. Ficoll-Hypaque gradient centrifugation was used to isolate peripheral blood mononuclear cells. Magnetic purification was used to isolate CD4+ cells from the buffy coats of the healthy controls. Genomic DNA was extracted with the Gentra Puregene Cell and Tissue kit and quantified on a Qubit 2.0 fluorometer. Sequencing was done on a sample of CD4+ T cells from blood buffy coats. The receptor was isolated from a human donor in good health.

The CDR3 reads CASTPPGGITEAFF. The bases read TGTGCCAGCACCCCCCCCGGGGGGATCACTGAAGCTTTCTTT. The V and J genes are TRBV6-6 and TRBJ1-1, with TRBD1 tentatively as D gene (5 bases match). The germline V gene (reference sequence) sets CDR1 to MNHNY and CDR2 to SVGAGI. V is cut by 7 bases and J by 4 bases, and the space between the germline ends is 16 bases. The cysteine opens and the phenylalanine closes a CDR3 of 14 amino acids. Only the CDR3 region is kept as DNA, spanning 42 bases read in frame from base 1.